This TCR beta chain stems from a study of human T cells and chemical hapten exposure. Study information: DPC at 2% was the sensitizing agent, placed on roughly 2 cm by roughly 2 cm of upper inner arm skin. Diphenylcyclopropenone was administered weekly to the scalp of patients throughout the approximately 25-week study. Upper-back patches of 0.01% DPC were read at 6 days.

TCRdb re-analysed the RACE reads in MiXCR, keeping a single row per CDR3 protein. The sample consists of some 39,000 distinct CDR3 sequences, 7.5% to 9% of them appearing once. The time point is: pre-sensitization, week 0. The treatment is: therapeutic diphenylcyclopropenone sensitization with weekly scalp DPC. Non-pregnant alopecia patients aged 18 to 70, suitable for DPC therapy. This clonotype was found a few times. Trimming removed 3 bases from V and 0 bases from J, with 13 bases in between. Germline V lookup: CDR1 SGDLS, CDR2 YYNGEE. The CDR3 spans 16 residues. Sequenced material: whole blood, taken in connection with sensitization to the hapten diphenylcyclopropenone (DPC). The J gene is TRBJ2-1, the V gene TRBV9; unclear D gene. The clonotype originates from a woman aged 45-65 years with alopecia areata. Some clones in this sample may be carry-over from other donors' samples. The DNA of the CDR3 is TGTGCCAGCAGCGCCACCTCCCAACCCTCCTACAATGAGCAGTTCTTC. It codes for CASSATSQPSYNEQFF. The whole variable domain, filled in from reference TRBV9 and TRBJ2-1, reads DSGVTQTPKHLITATGQRVTLRCSPRSGDLSVYWYQQSLDQGLQFLIQYYNGEERAKGNILERFSAQQFPDLHSELNLSSLELGDSALYFCASSATSQPSYNEQFFGPGTRLTVL.